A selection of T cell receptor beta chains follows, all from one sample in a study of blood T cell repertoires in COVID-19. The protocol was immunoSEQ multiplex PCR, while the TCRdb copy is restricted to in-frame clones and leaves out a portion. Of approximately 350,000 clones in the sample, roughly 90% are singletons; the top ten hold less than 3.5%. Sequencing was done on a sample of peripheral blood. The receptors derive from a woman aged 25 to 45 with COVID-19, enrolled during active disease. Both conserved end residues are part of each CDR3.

CDR3aa: CASSQHRDTEAFF
v_gene: TRBV11-2
j_gene: TRBJ1-1

CDR3aa: CASSSGGSYTDTQYF
v_gene: TRBV14
j_gene: TRBJ2-3

CDR3aa: CASSFLTSGGANEQFF
v_gene: TRBV28
j_gene: TRBJ2-1

CDR3aa: CASSYEGRSTEAFF
v_gene: TRBV6-5
j_gene: TRBJ1-1

CDR3aa: CASSEEIGLPNTEAFF
v_gene: TRBV6-1
j_gene: TRBJ1-1

CDR3aa: CATKSGSSYNEQFF
v_gene: TRBV10-3
j_gene: TRBJ2-1

CDR3aa: CASDAGGPTEAFF
v_gene: TRBV2
j_gene: TRBJ1-1

CDR3aa: CASSPGPRDLNEKLFF
v_gene: TRBV5-4
j_gene: TRBJ1-4

CDR3aa: CASKEALLSNEQFF
v_gene: TRBV7-2
j_gene: TRBJ2-1

CDR3aa: CASSIRWDRSTDTQYF
v_gene: TRBV19
j_gene: TRBJ2-3

CDR3aa: CASSYSGGGGTDTQYF
v_gene: TRBV6-5
j_gene: TRBJ2-3

CDR3aa: CASSALAASTDTQYF
v_gene: TRBV2
j_gene: TRBJ2-3

CDR3aa: CASSPLRGGFTGELFF
v_gene: TRBV18
j_gene: TRBJ2-2

CDR3aa: CASSHTPGQGYNEQFF
v_gene: TRBV2
j_gene: TRBJ2-1

CDR3aa: CASGLSVSGGDRGNEQFF
v_gene: TRBV11-3
j_gene: TRBJ2-1

CDR3aa: CASSFGGGNEQFF
v_gene: TRBV5-4
j_gene: TRBJ2-1

CDR3aa: CASRTGGQETQYF
v_gene: TRBV7-4
j_gene: TRBJ2-5

CDR3aa: CASSRMGGDYGYTF
v_gene: TRBV9
j_gene: TRBJ1-2

CDR3aa: CASSAPSGRDTEAFF
v_gene: TRBV7-9
j_gene: TRBJ1-1

CDR3aa: CASSYPFRETQYF
v_gene: TRBV6-5
j_gene: TRBJ2-5

CDR3aa: CASSFTETGYEQYF
v_gene: TRBV28
j_gene: TRBJ2-7

CDR3aa: CSVKQVATDTQYF
v_gene: TRBV29-1
j_gene: TRBJ2-3

CDR3aa: CASSFRVVSYEQYF
v_gene: TRBV5-6
j_gene: TRBJ2-7

CDR3aa: CATSENGQGQFF
v_gene: TRBV24-1
j_gene: TRBJ2-1

CDR3aa: CASRRTGGKETQYF
v_gene: TRBV4-1
j_gene: TRBJ2-5